This TCR beta chain is drawn from a study of blood T cell repertoires in COVID-19. Study-wide background: Sites across the United States, Italy and Spain contributed samples from acute and convalescent COVID-19. Sources were T cells, B-cell-depleted T cells, or PBMCs; the material itself was cDNA or gDNA.

CDR3 length: 15 residues. Per germline, CDR1 SEHNR and CDR2 FQNEAQ (reference sequence). V lost 5 bases, J lost 0 bases, and 3 bases stayed unmatched. In the original workflow: Estimated nucleated cell counts came from reference gene primer amplification. TCRdb keeps only in-frame clones here, not all; method: immunoSEQ multiplex PCR. The D gene and trimming were derived from the DNA, and the V and J assignments and clone size from that table. The table has about 130,000 clones, about 85% seen once; the top ten hold about 7%. The sample consisted of peripheral blood. V gene TRBV7-9 combines with J gene TRBJ1-3, with 8 nucleotides matching TRBD1. This clonotype was obtained from an elderly man with active or convalescent COVID-19. Written as DNA, the CDR3 is TGTGCCAGCAGCCGTACAGGGGGCTCTGGAAACACCATATATTTT. Protein product: CASSRTGGSGNTIYF.